The following is a T cell receptor beta chain sequence with its context. Germline-derived CDR1 and CDR2 are SGHRS and YFSETQ. The CDR3 spans 18 residues. Trimming cost V 0 bases and J 3 bases, with 18 bases left between them. This entry comes from a study of blood T cell repertoires in COVID-19. Study details: Nucleic acid was either cDNA or gDNA, and it came from T cells, B-cell-depleted T cells, or PBMCs.

Generated by immunoSEQ multiplex PCR, the TCRdb table keeps only in-frame clones and is missing some. The data contain approximately 230,000 clones, 70% to 85% of them singletons. The TCR originated in a woman older than 75 with active or convalescent COVID-19. The sample taken for sequencing was peripheral blood. The rearrangement links TRBV5-1 to TRBJ1-4; weak D call: TRBD1 (5 bases). The CDR3 spells CASSLAQMNGAANEKLFF. CDR3 DNA sequence: TGCGCCAGCAGCTTGGCTCAAATGAATGGGGCAGCTAATGAAAAACTGTTTTTT.